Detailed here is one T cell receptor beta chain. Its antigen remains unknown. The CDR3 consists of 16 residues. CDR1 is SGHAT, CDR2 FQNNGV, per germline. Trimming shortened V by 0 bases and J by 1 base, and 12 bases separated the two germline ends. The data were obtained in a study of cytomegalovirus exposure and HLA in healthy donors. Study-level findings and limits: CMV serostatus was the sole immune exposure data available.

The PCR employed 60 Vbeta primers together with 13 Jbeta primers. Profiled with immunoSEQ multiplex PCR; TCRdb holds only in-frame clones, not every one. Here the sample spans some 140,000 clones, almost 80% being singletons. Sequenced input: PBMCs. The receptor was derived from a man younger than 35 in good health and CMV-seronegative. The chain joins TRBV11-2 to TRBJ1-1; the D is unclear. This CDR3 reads CASSLDREWRNTEAFF. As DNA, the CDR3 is TGTGCCAGCAGCTTAGATCGGGAGTGGAGGAACACTGAAGCTTTCTTT.